This T cell receptor beta chain is from a study of T cells in Graves' hyperthyroidism and ophthalmopathy. Regarding the study as a whole: Most expanded thyroid clonotypes above 0.001 recurred in blood. Ophthalmopathy was identified by the model a median around 6.3 months ahead of onset. In the analysis, a 13 V-J model separated ophthalmopathy from stable hyperthyroidism.

Template material for amplifying TCR beta CDR3 regions consisted of RNA transcripts. During a first-round RT-PCR of the TCR CDR3, the HTBI primer set was used. TCRdb reprocessed the multiplex PCR reads via MiXCR and lists one record per CDR3 protein. The sample shows hundreds of thousands of distinct CDR3 sequences, about 16% of them seen only once. CDR3 length: 15 residues. Trimming stripped 0 bases from V and 1 base from J, with 9 bases between. Germline CDR1 SGHTA, CDR2 FQGNSA. This clonotype was detected many times. The antigen is unknown. Patients affected by ophthalmopathy presented a Clinical Activity Score of at least 3, a NOSPECS grade of at least 4, and disease duration below 3 months.

V gene TRBV7-2 combines with J gene TRBJ1-1; weak D call: TRBD1 (6 bases). The specimen was blood. The receptor was derived from a woman between 55 and 75 years old with Graves' ophthalmopathy. CDR3 amino acids: CASSLAGHPNTEAFF. CDR3 DNA: TGTGCCAGCAGCTTAGCGGGACACCCGAACACTGAAGCTTTCTTT.